These 28 T cell receptor beta chains share one sample of origin, sequenced in a study of T-cell reconstitution after alpha-beta-depleted transplantation in children. A TCRbeta library incorporating unique molecular identifiers was prepared. Via MiXCR, TCRdb re-called the PCR reads, giving one row per CDR3 protein. The sample has about 440,000 distinct CDR3 sequences, 43% seen once. Sequencing was performed on PBMCs, taken before TCRalphabeta/CD19-depleted stem cell transplant. All receptors derive from a girl aged 2 to 9 with aplastic anemia, due to receive a stem cell transplant.

Ten or more counts support this clonotype. V is TRBV12-3 or TRBV12-4 and J is TRBJ2-7; 11 positions agree with TRBD2. J was trimmed by 0 bases and V by 4 bases; bases with no gene match: 5. There are 16 residues in the CDR3. The CDR3, as DNA: TGTGCCAGCAGTTCCAGGGGGACTAGCGGCTCCTACGAGCAGTACTTC. As protein: CASSSRGTSGSYEQYF.

This clonotype was picked up a small number of times. The rearrangement uses TRBV20-1 and TRBJ2-1; D is tentatively TRBD1 or TRBD2 (6 bases each). V shed 6 bases and J shed 2 bases, with 17 bases lying between them. Germline CDR1 and CDR2: DFQATT and SNEGSKA (reference sequence). This CDR3 contains 15 residues. The CDR3 protein is CSAPKGGLTYNEQFF. In nucleotides, the CDR3 is TGCAGTGCCCCTAAAGGGGGGCTAACCTACAATGAGCAGTTCTTC.

This clonotype was counted a few times. The chain joins TRBV15 to TRBJ2-1, with D perhaps matching TRBD1 or TRBD2 (5 bases each). The CDR3 totals 14 residues. The germline gives CDR1 LNHNV, CDR2 YYDKDF (reference sequence). Trimming removed 5 bases at V and 9 bases at J, with 17 bases between. For the CDR3, the DNA is TGTGCCACCAGCCCGTTGGGACGGTCGGGTGAGCAGTTCTTC. Its protein is CATSPLGRSGEQFF.

This chain joins TRBV5-6 and TRBJ1-1, with 8 bases lining up with TRBD1. V shed 4 bases and J 12 bases; nucleotides not matched to a gene: 5. Germline CDR1 and CDR2: SGHDT and YYEEEE. The CDR3 is 11 amino acids. The CDR3 here is CASSRQGRTFF. The CDR3 DNA reads as TGTGCCAGCAGCCGACAGGGGCGGACTTTCTTT.

This clonotype was seen repeatedly, ten times or more. This sequence joins TRBV10-3 and TRBJ2-7; D perhaps matches TRBD1 (5 bases). The V gene lost 3 bases and the J gene lost 1 base, with 16 bases spanning the gap. From germline, CDR1 is ENHRY and CDR2 SYGVKD. The CDR3 is 16 amino acids. The DNA of the CDR3 is TGTGCCATCAGTGAATATGACAGTGCCCGATCCTACGAGCAGTACTTC. Protein product: CAISEYDSARSYEQYF.

The chain employs TRBV5-5 and TRBJ2-5; possible D gene TRBD2, 6 bases. The CDR3 consists of 12 residues. With 3 bases removed from V and 5 bases from J, the gap between germline ends came to 8 bases. Germline CDR1 reads SGHKS; CDR2 reads YYEKEE (reference sequence). The CDR3 nucleotides read TGTGCCAGCAGCTGGGGGAGGGAGACCCAGTACTTC. This translates into CASSWGRETQYF.

The rearrangement uses TRBV6-5 and TRBJ2-1; a weak D match, TRBD1 (6 bases). This CDR3 is built from 18 residues. V lost 4 bases, J lost 5 bases, and 24 bases lay in between. The germline gives CDR1 MNHEY, CDR2 SVGAGI. CDR3: CASSSFRRRDNPHNEQFF. The DNA for the CDR3 is TGTGCCAGCAGTTCCTTTCGGAGACGGGACAATCCCCACAATGAGCAGTTCTTC.

This chain links TRBV7-6 with TRBJ2-1; 7 bases agree with TRBD2. V was pared by 3 bases and J by 6 bases, with 8 bases of the junction left unmatched. This CDR3 comprises 15 residues. Germline CDR1 and CDR2: SGHVS and FNYEAQ. CDR3 sequence reads: CASSFQASGINEQFF. DNA of the CDR3: TGTGCCAGCAGCTTTCAGGCTAGCGGCATCAATGAGCAGTTCTTC. Variable domain in full (rest from reference TRBV7-6 and TRBJ2-1): GAGVSQSPRYKVTKRGQDVALRCDPISGHVSLYWYRQALGQGPEFLTYFNYEAQQDKSGLPNDRFSAERPEGSISTLTIQRTEQRDSAMYRCASSFQASGINEQFFGPGTRLTVL.

The chain couples TRBV13 to TRBJ2-1; TRBD2 aligns across 10 bases. Trimming removed 4 bases from V and 5 bases from J; junction bases left unmatched: 5. Germline V gives CDR1 PRHDT, CDR2 FYEKMQ (reference sequence). The CDR3 loop spans 15 amino acids. This CDR3 reads CASSWGLATHNEQFF. Written as DNA, the CDR3 is TGTGCCAGCAGCTGGGGACTAGCGACCCACAATGAGCAGTTCTTC.

This clonotype showed up just a few times. The V and J genes are TRBV20-1 and TRBJ1-5, with D maybe TRBD1 (6 bases). The germline CDR1 and CDR2 sequences are DFQATT and SNEGSKA (reference sequence). This CDR3 region has 14 residues. Between the trimmed V and J ends, which lost 3 bases and 2 bases, there was a span of 11 bases. The CDR3 region is CSASRDIGNQPQHF. In DNA form, the CDR3 reads TGCAGTGCTAGCCGGGACATCGGCAATCAGCCCCAGCATTTT.

V gene TRBV7-9 combines with J gene TRBJ2-1; TRBD2 might be the D (5 bases). V lost 8 bases and J lost 2, with 10 bases in between. Germline V gene data show CDR1 as SEHNR and CDR2 as FQNEAQ (reference sequence). This CDR3 spans 13 amino acids. CDR3 sequence: CASGRAAYNEQFF. The CDR3 nucleotides are TGTGCCAGCGGGCGGGCAGCCTACAATGAGCAGTTCTTC.

This clonotype has just a few counts. This chain links TRBV14 with TRBJ1-2; D call uncertain. The CDR3 sequence is 13 residues long. Germline V gene data show CDR1 as SGHDN and CDR2 as FVKESK. The V end lost 1 base, the J end lost 3 bases, and 6 bases lay between the germline ends. The DNA of the CDR3 is TGTGCCAGCAGCCAAGCGACGGACTATGGCTACACCTTC. Its protein is CASSQATDYGYTF. Filled out from reference TRBV14 and TRBJ1-2, the complete variable domain reads EAGVTQFPSHSVIEKGQTVTLRCDPISGHDNLYWYRRVMGKEIKFLLHFVKESKQDESGMPNNRFLAERTGGTYSTLKVQPAELEDSGVYFCASSQATDYGYTFGSGTRLTVV.

V gene TRBV5-1 combines with J gene TRBJ2-7; a possible D gene is TRBD2 (6 bases). Germline CDR1 is SGHRS and CDR2 is YFSETQ. This CDR3 contains 15 residues. Trimming took 0 bases from V and 9 from J, leaving 19 bases between them. In DNA, the CDR3 is TGCGCCAGCAGCTTGGCGCGGGACGGACTGATTGGGCAGTACTTC. Translated, it gives CASSLARDGLIGQYF.

This clonotype was counted ten times or more. J is TRBJ2-7 and V is TRBV20-1; unclear D gene. Germline CDR1 DFQATT, CDR2 SNEGSKA (reference sequence). V lost 2 bases, J lost 4 bases, and 12 bases lay in between. This CDR3 contains 13 residues. The CDR3 reads CSARTHGSYEQYF. The CDR3 nucleotides are TGCAGTGCTAGAACCCACGGATCATACGAGCAGTACTTC.

The CDR3, as DNA: TGTGCCAGCAGCCAAAAGACTGAGCAGTTCTTC. Its protein product is CASSQKTEQFF. This rearrangement joins TRBV6-6 to TRBJ2-1; unclear D gene. This CDR3 spans 11 amino acids. Germline lookup yields CDR1 MNHNY and CDR2 SVGAGI (reference sequence). Deletions cut 6 bases from V and 9 bases from J, with 9 bases between.

The chain combines TRBV5-1 with TRBJ2-4; 8 bases are shared with TRBD1. The J segment lost 6 bases and the V segment lost 2 bases, leaving 7 bases of the junction unmatched. CDR3 length: 15 amino acids. Germline V gene data show CDR1 as SGHRS and CDR2 as YFSETQ. The CDR3 nucleotides are TGCGCCAGCAGCTTCCCCGACAGGGGTAGAAACATTCAGTACTTC. Its protein product is CASSFPDRGRNIQYF.

In this sample, this clonotype turned up a few times. The chain uses TRBV5-1 and TRBJ2-1, with 9 bases identical to TRBD2. The V gene's germline CDR1 is SGHRS and CDR2 YFSETQ. The CDR3 sequence is 16 residues long. V gave up 0 bases and J gave up 3 bases; unmatched junction bases: 4. The CDR3, as DNA: TGCGCCAGCAGCTTGGTGATAGCGGGAGTCTACAATGAGCAGTTCTTC. It is translated as CASSLVIAGVYNEQFF.

The rearrangement joins TRBV30 to TRBJ2-1; no clear D. The CDR3 loop spans 14 amino acids. Germline CDR1 reads GTSNPN; CDR2 reads SVGIG (reference sequence). V was trimmed by 2 bases and J by 2 bases, leaving 10 bases between them. The CDR3 DNA reads as TGTGCCTGGAGTAGTGGCACCACCTACAATGAGCAGTTCTTC. The encoded protein is CAWSSGTTYNEQFF.

The chain employs TRBV20-1 and TRBJ1-2, with D tentatively TRBD1 (5 bases). Germline CDR1 reads DFQATT; CDR2 reads SNEGSKA (reference sequence). The V and J ends lost 3 bases and 4 bases respectively, with 15 bases between them. The CDR3 totals 14 residues. This CDR3 reads CSASRAAGGYGYTF. The CDR3 DNA is TGCAGTGCTAGTAGGGCGGCGGGGGGCTATGGCTACACCTTC.

The table lists this clonotype with a few counts. In DNA, the CDR3 is TGTGCCATCAGTGAGTTTGACAGGGTGTCCGAGACCCAGTACTTC. This sequence encodes CAISEFDRVSETQYF. The gene calls are TRBV10-3 and TRBJ2-5; TRBD1 agrees at 7 bases. The CDR3 sequence is 15 residues long. Per the germline V gene, CDR1 is ENHRY and CDR2 is SYGVKD. V was pared by 1 base and J by 5 bases, with 7 bases of the junction left unmatched.

This chain connects TRBV7-9 to TRBJ2-7, with TRBD1 as a possible D gene (6 bases). CDR1 SEHNR and CDR2 FQNEAQ come from the germline V gene (reference sequence). There are 14 residues in the CDR3. The ends were cut back, 1 base at V and 4 bases at J, with 11 bases in the middle. CDR3 bases: TGTGCCAGCAGCTTAGATGGGGGCGAATACGAGCAGTACTTC. It codes for CASSLDGGEYEQYF.

This clonotype has a handful of counts. This chain joins TRBV20-1 and TRBJ2-5, with 9 bases matching TRBD1. This CDR3 spans 14 amino acids. The germline V gene has CDR1 DFQATT and CDR2 SNEGSKA (reference sequence). Trimming at V came to 6 bases and at J to 3 bases, leaving 8 bases not matched to a gene. The CDR3 loop reads CSAGQGYGEETQYF. CDR3 DNA: TGCAGTGCAGGACAGGGGTACGGAGAAGAGACCCAGTACTTC.

This clonotype was seen only a few times. The V call is TRBV20-1, the J call TRBJ2-7; D perhaps matches TRBD2 (6 bases). V shed 3 bases and J shed 1 base, with 13 bases lying between them. Germline V gene data show CDR1 as DFQATT and CDR2 as SNEGSKA (reference sequence). This CDR3 contains 14 residues. CDR3 sequence (DNA): TGCAGTGCTAGTAGGGGAGGCCAATCCTACGAGCAGTACTTC. Residues: CSASRGGQSYEQYF.

The rearrangement joins TRBV6-1 to TRBJ2-3; TRBD1 matches at 7 bases. This CDR3 region has 15 residues. The V segment lost 2 bases and the J segment 2 bases; nucleotides outside the gene matches: 4. CDR1 MNHNS and CDR2 SASEGT come from the germline V gene. The CDR3 nucleotides are TGTGCCAGCAGTGAATGGGGACAGAACACAGATACGCAGTATTTT. It is translated as CASSEWGQNTDTQYF.

The chain combines TRBV12-3 or TRBV12-4 with TRBJ2-5, with D maybe TRBD2 (6 bases). Trimming cost V 1 base and J 4 bases, with 19 bases left between them. The CDR3 covers 17 residues. The CDR3 loop reads CASSLGLGREERETQYF. The DNA for the CDR3 is TGTGCCAGCAGTTTAGGCCTGGGCAGGGAGGAGCGAGAGACCCAGTACTTC.

V is TRBV11-3 and J is TRBJ2-1, with 8 nucleotides matching TRBD2. CDR1 SGHNT and CDR2 YENEEA come from the germline V gene. This CDR3 comprises 15 residues. The V and J ends lost 2 bases and 7 bases, in that order; junction bases with no gene match: 7. CDR3 sequence (DNA): TGTGCCAGCAGCTTAAGGTTTAGCGGGGTGAATGAGCAGTTCTTC. This translates into CASSLRFSGVNEQFF. The whole variable domain, remainder taken from reference TRBV11-3 and TRBJ2-1, is EAGVVQSPRYKIIEKKQPVAFWCNPISGHNTLYWYLQNLGQGPELLIRYENEEAVDDSQLPKDRFSAERLKGVDSTLKIQPAELGDSAVYLCASSLRFSGVNEQFFGPGTRLTVL.

This clonotype appeared a single time. This rearrangement joins TRBV7-9 to TRBJ2-5; D is perhaps TRBD1 (7 bases). From germline, CDR1 is SEHNR and CDR2 FQNEAQ (reference sequence). The V end was cut by 7 bases, the J end by 5 bases, with 14 bases between. The CDR3 is made up of 13 amino acids. The chain's CDR3 is CASTAAGGETQYF. Here the CDR3 DNA reads TGTGCCAGCACGGCGGCAGGGGGGGAGACCCAGTACTTC.

This chain joins TRBV6-1 and TRBJ2-1; 11 bases map to TRBD2. With V trimmed by 6 bases and J by 3 bases, 10 bases remained unmatched. Germline CDR1 and CDR2: MNHNS and SASEGT. The CDR3 consists of 17 residues. Written as DNA, the CDR3 is TGTGCCAGCAGGGATAGTCCGGGACTAGCGGTCTACAATGAGCAGTTCTTC. It encodes CASRDSPGLAVYNEQFF.